This T cell receptor beta chain was identified during a study of blood T cell repertoires in COVID-19. On the study more broadly: Sources were T cells, B-cell-depleted T cells, or PBMCs; the material itself was cDNA or gDNA.

This table comes from immunoSEQ multiplex PCR, and its TCRdb copy is limited to in-frame clones, with some not included. The sample includes around 160,000 clones, 70% to 90% of them seen just once. Enrolled during active infection, Seattle patients were then followed longitudinally. This CDR3 spans 12 amino acids. CDR1 is LGHDT, CDR2 YNNKEL, per germline (reference sequence). Trimming cost V 4 bases and J 6 bases, with 8 bases left between them. The sample taken for sequencing was peripheral blood. The chain has TRBV3-1 (or the pseudogene TRBV3-2) and TRBJ2-3; tentatively, D is TRBD1 (5 bases). The source is a woman in her fifties or sixties with COVID-19, enrolled during active disease. The CDR3 nucleotides are TGTGCCAGCAGCCCCTCAGGGGATACGCAGTATTTT. Translation gives CASSPSGDTQYF.